This T cell receptor beta chain was identified in a study of shared clonotypes between healthy human individuals. Trimming shortened V by 4 bases and J by 4 bases, and 10 bases separated the two germline ends. The CDR3 sequence is 14 residues long. Per the germline V gene, CDR1 is SGHTA and CDR2 is FQGNSA. Clones were sequenced by immunoSEQ multiplex PCR, and TCRdb holds only the in-frame ones, with some missing. The sample includes 2 million to 3 million clones, more than 90% of them seen just once. The donor cohort consisted entirely of Caucasian adults residing in Nashville, Tennessee. CD4+ cell separation produced CD45RA+ naive and CD45RA-negative memory subsets. Study outcomes and limitations: Compared with clonotypes that all four donors shared, non-shared clonotypes had lower generation probabilities.

A word on this clone: The target antigen is unknown. Within the sample, other DNA sequences also encode this same CDR3.

The sample comprised naive CD4+ T cells sorted from blood. The sample's subset: CD45RA+ positively selected. J is TRBJ2-2 and V is TRBV7-2; D may match TRBD1 or TRBD2 (5 bases each). The clonotype originates from a man between 18 and 35 years old in good health. The CDR3 nucleotides are TGTGCCAGCAGCTCGGCAGGGAGCACCGGGGAGCTGTTTTTT. It yields the protein CASSSAGSTGELFF.